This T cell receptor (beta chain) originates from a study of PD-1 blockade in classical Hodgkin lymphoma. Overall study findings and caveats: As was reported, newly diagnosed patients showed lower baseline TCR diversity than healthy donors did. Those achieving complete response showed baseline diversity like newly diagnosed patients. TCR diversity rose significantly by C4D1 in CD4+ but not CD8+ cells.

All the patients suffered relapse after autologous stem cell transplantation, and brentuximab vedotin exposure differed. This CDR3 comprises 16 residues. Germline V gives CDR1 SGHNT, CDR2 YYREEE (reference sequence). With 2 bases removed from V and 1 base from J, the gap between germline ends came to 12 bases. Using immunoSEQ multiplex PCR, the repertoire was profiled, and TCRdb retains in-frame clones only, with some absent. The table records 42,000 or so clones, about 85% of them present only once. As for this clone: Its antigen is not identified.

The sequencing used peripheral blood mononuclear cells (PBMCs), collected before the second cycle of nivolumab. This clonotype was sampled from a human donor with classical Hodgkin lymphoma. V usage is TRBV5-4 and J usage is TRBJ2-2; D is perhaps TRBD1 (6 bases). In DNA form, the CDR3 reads TGTGCCAGCAGCTTCGAGACAGGAAGGAACACCGGGGAGCTGTTTTTT. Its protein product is CASSFETGRNTGELFF.